Listed below are T cell receptor beta chains from one sample, sequenced in a study of cytomegalovirus exposure and HLA in healthy donors. TCRdb's copy holds only in-frame clones and misses some; the assay was immunoSEQ multiplex PCR. The repertoire consists of 200,000 to 250,000 clones, with around four fifths occurring once and the leading ten covering 3.8%. The sample consisted of PBMCs. The receptors stem from a male donor in good health and CMV-seronegative. Both conserved end residues are part of each CDR3. The D gene is left open where the match is weak. Clone size is given for some rows only: seen once, a few or many times, or a class if the clone is expanded.

size: .
V: TRBV10-3
J: TRBJ2-5
D: .
length: 12
DNA: TGTGCCATCAGTGCCCTCCAAGAGACCCAGTACTTC
CDR3: CAISALQETQYF

size: few
V: TRBV19
J: TRBJ2-7
D: TRBD2
length: 15
DNA: TGTGCCAGTAGTTCAATAGCGGGAGCCCCCTACGAGCAGTACTTC
CDR3: CASSSIAGAPYEQYF

size: .
V: TRBV5-4
J: TRBJ2-1
D: TRBD2
length: 17
DNA: TGTGCCAGCAGCGGGGAGCCTAGCGGGATACCCTACAATGAGCAGTTCTTC
CDR3: CASSGEPSGIPYNEQFF

size: .
V: TRBV11-1
J: TRBJ2-7
D: .
length: 15
DNA: TGTGCCAGCAGCCCCCCGTGGACACCTACCTACGAGCAGTACTTC
CDR3: CASSPPWTPTYEQYF

size: once
V: TRBV6-5
J: TRBJ1-6
D: .
length: 16
DNA: TGTGCCAGCAGTTACGAAGGGAGCAACATAAATTCACCCCTCCACTTT
CDR3: CASSYEGSNINSPLHF

size: .
V: TRBV19
J: TRBJ2-3
D: TRBD2
length: 18
DNA: TGTGCCAGTACCCTTGGGGTTAGCGGGAGACCCGGTTTGGATACGCAGTATTTT
CDR3: CASTLGVSGRPGLDTQYF

size: .
V: TRBV4-1
J: TRBJ1-4
D: .
length: 15
DNA: TGCGCCAGCAGCCAAGACCCCGAGGCTGGGAGTTTACTGTTTTTT
CDR3: CASSQDPEAGSLLFF

size: .
V: TRBV9
J: TRBJ2-1
D: TRBD2
length: 16
DNA: TGTGCCAGCAGCGGGACGCTAAGCGGGAGCTACAATGAGCAGTTCTTC
CDR3: CASSGTLSGSYNEQFF

size: .
V: TRBV5-5
J: TRBJ1-5
D: .
length: 14
DNA: TGTGCCAGCAGCCCCGGGAAGGCGAATCAGCCCCAGCATTTT
CDR3: CASSPGKANQPQHF

size: .
V: TRBV28
J: TRBJ1-4
D: TRBD1
length: 13
DNA: TGTGCCAGCAGTTTGGACAGGGGTTACAAACTGTTTTTT
CDR3: CASSLDRGYKLFF

size: .
V: TRBV7-8
J: TRBJ1-5
D: .
length: 15
DNA: TGTGCCAGCAGCTTAGCGCGGGGAAGCAATCAGCCCCAGCATTTT
CDR3: CASSLARGSNQPQHF

size: few
V: TRBV6-5
J: TRBJ2-7
D: TRBD1
length: 14
DNA: TGTGCCAGCAGTGAACTGACAGGGGTGAACGAGCAGTACTTC
CDR3: CASSELTGVNEQYF

size: few
V: TRBV5-1
J: TRBJ2-3
D: TRBD2
length: 16
DNA: TGCGCCAGCAGCTTCGCGCCAGCGGGAGGGATAAATACGCAGTATTTT
CDR3: CASSFAPAGGINTQYF

size: .
V: TRBV13
J: TRBJ2-3
D: .
length: 14
DNA: TGTGCCAGCAGCTTAATAACGGGCACAGATACGCAGTATTTT
CDR3: CASSLITGTDTQYF

size: .
V: TRBV28
J: TRBJ2-4
D: .
length: 13
DNA: TGTGCCATCGGGGGGCAATCAACAAACATTCAGTACTTC
CDR3: CAIGGQSTNIQYF

size: .
V: TRBV10-3
J: TRBJ2-1
D: TRBD1
length: 17
DNA: TGTGCCATCAGTGAGTCCCAGGGGACAGGGGATAACAATGAGCAGTTCTTC
CDR3: CAISESQGTGDNNEQFF

size: .
V: TRBV30
J: TRBJ1-4
D: .
length: 11
DNA: TGTGCCTGGAGTGTAGAGGGAATTCAGGCTTTT
CDR3: CAWSVEGIQAF

size: .
V: TRBV19
J: TRBJ2-6
D: .
length: 16
DNA: TGTGCCAGTATCGGCAGGATTCCCTCTGGGGCCAACGTCCTGACTTTC
CDR3: CASIGRIPSGANVLTF

size: .
V: TRBV27
J: TRBJ2-7
D: .
length: 17
DNA: TGTGCCAGCAGTTTATCTGGAGGGGCCTCCTCTTCCTACGAGCAGTACTTC
CDR3: CASSLSGGASSSYEQYF

size: .
V: TRBV29-1
J: TRBJ2-7
D: TRBD1
length: 16
DNA: TGCAGCGTTGACGATACCGGGACAGGTGAGCCCTACGAGCAGTACTTC
CDR3: CSVDDTGTGEPYEQYF

size: .
V: TRBV5-4
J: TRBJ2-7
D: .
length: 18
DNA: TGTGCCAGCAGCCAAGACCCGATTGGAGGAATCGGCAACCCCCCACAGTACTTC
CDR3: CASSQDPIGGIGNPPQYF

size: .
V: TRBV29-1
J: TRBJ2-7
D: .
length: 12
DNA: TGCAGCGTTCTACAGGGAATTTACGAGCAGTACTTC
CDR3: CSVLQGIYEQYF

size: .
V: TRBV29-1
J: TRBJ1-5
D: .
length: 13
DNA: TGCAGCGTTGAAGAAACGGGAGGTCAGCCCCAGCATTTT
CDR3: CSVEETGGQPQHF

size: .
V: TRBV27
J: TRBJ2-1
D: .
length: 16
DNA: TGTGCCAGCAGTCGTTCCGGGGGACGGAGTTACAATGAGCAGTTCTTC
CDR3: CASSRSGGRSYNEQFF

size: once
V: TRBV27
J: TRBJ2-3
D: TRBD2
length: 17
DNA: TGTGCCAGCCAAAACAGAGGGACTAGCCGTCTCATTGATACGCAGTATTTT
CDR3: CASQNRGTSRLIDTQYF

size: .
V: TRBV4-2
J: TRBJ2-5
D: TRBD2
length: 18
DNA: TGTGCCAGCAGCCAAGATCTACAAGTGGGAGGGCCTCGGGAGACCCAGTACTTC
CDR3: CASSQDLQVGGPRETQYF

size: .
V: TRBV15
J: TRBJ2-3
D: TRBD2
length: 17
DNA: TGTGCCACCAGCAGAGCATTAGCGGGAGGGCCTCCAGATACGCAGTATTTT
CDR3: CATSRALAGGPPDTQYF

size: .
V: TRBV5-6
J: TRBJ2-7
D: TRBD2
length: 16
DNA: TGTGCCAGCAGCCCACCAGCGGGAGAGTTCTCCTACGAGCAGTACTTC
CDR3: CASSPPAGEFSYEQYF

size: .
V: TRBV7-3
J: TRBJ2-1
D: .
length: 15
DNA: TGTGCCAGCAGCCCCGCCACCAAAATACTCAATGAGCAGTTCTTC
CDR3: CASSPATKILNEQFF

size: .
V: TRBV2
J: TRBJ2-2
D: .
length: 16
DNA: TGTGCCAGCAGGGTTTTGGAGGCAGTAGTCACCGGGGAGCTGTTTTTT
CDR3: CASRVLEAVVTGELFF

size: .
V: TRBV5-1
J: TRBJ2-7
D: .
length: 15
DNA: TGCGCCAGCGGGACACGCGGCGGAGGGGAGGGCGAGCAGTACTTC
CDR3: CASGTRGGGEGEQYF

size: few
V: TRBV6-1
J: TRBJ2-6
D: TRBD1
length: 18
DNA: TGTGCCAGCAGTGAAAGGGACAGGGTGTTTCGTGGGGCCAACGTCCTGACTTTC
CDR3: CASSERDRVFRGANVLTF

size: .
V: TRBV15
J: TRBJ2-1
D: TRBD1
length: 15
DNA: TGTGCCACCAGCAGATCCAGGATACAGGGGGATGAGCAGTTCTTC
CDR3: CATSRSRIQGDEQFF

size: .
V: TRBV19
J: TRBJ1-1
D: .
length: 14
DNA: TGTGCCAGTAAGTCCATAGGGGTCCTCCCTGAAGCTTTCTTT
CDR3: CASKSIGVLPEAFF

size: .
V: TRBV10-3
J: TRBJ2-3
D: TRBD1
length: 14
DNA: TGTGCCATCAGTGGACAGGGCCAACCAGATACGCAGTATTTT
CDR3: CAISGQGQPDTQYF

size: .
V: TRBV9
J: TRBJ2-1
D: TRBD2
length: 18
DNA: TGTGCCAGCAGCGGACCAGCTAGCGGGAGAGTATCCTACAATGAGCAGTTCTTC
CDR3: CASSGPASGRVSYNEQFF

size: once
V: TRBV11-1
J: TRBJ2-3
D: .
length: 14
DNA: TGTGCCAGCAGCCCGGGACAACACACAGATACGCAGTATTTT
CDR3: CASSPGQHTDTQYF

size: once
V: TRBV6-5
J: TRBJ2-1
D: .
length: 13
DNA: TGTGCCACCACAGGGTCATGGGGTGCTGAGCAGTTCTTC
CDR3: CATTGSWGAEQFF

size: .
V: TRBV29-1
J: TRBJ1-2
D: .
length: 10
DNA: TGCAGCGTTGACGATAGTGGCTACACCTTC
CDR3: CSVDDSGYTF

size: .
V: TRBV7-2
J: TRBJ1-3
D: TRBD1
length: 16
DNA: TGTGCCAGCAGCTGGGACAGGGGCCGCTCTGGAAACACCATATATTTT
CDR3: CASSWDRGRSGNTIYF